Below, 18 T cell receptor beta chains from the same sample are listed, as sequenced in a study of response to subunit inactivated influenza vaccine. TCRdb passed the RT-PCR reads through MiXCR, listing each CDR3 protein once. This repertoire shows under 500,000 distinct CDR3 sequences, approximately 11% found once; its top ten account for approximately 12%. The sample was PBMCs from blood, taken 40 to 50 days after vaccination. These receptors were collected from a man in his fifties or sixties who received an inactivated influenza vaccine.

This clonotype came up many times. This rearrangement joins TRBV29-1 to TRBJ2-3; D tentatively fits TRBD1 or TRBD2 (6 bases each). Trimming removed 3 bases at V and 4 bases at J, with 8 bases between. Germline lookup yields CDR1 SQVTM and CDR2 ANQGSEA. This CDR3 is built from 12 residues. The CDR3: CSVDRGADTQYF. CDR3 in DNA: TGCAGCGTTGATAGGGGGGCAGATACGCAGTATTTT.

This clonotype was recorded a few times. The J gene is TRBJ2-1, the V gene TRBV5-1; 9 bases fit TRBD1. The J segment lost 8 bases and the V segment lost 4 bases, leaving 7 bases of the junction unmatched. From germline, CDR1 is SGHRS and CDR2 YFSETQ. This CDR3 has 14 residues. The DNA for the CDR3 is TGCGCCAGCAGCGTCCCGGGACAGGGCCATGAGCAGTTCTTC. It codes for CASSVPGQGHEQFF.

The gene calls are TRBV6-1 and TRBJ1-2, with 7 bases identical to TRBD1. From germline, CDR1 is MNHNS and CDR2 SASEGT. Germline trimming cut 6 bases from V and 3 bases from J; bases unmatched to any gene: 4. CDR3 size: 13 residues. Here the CDR3 DNA reads TGTGCCAGCAGGGAAACAGGGGACTATGGCTACACCTTC. Translating gives CASRETGDYGYTF.

This chain joins TRBV27 and TRBJ2-7, with D possibly being TRBD1 (6 bases). The CDR3 has 14 amino acids. Trimming shortened V by 7 bases and J by 3 bases, and 16 bases separated the two germline ends. Germline CDR1 reads MNHEY; CDR2 reads SMNVEV (reference sequence). The CDR3 nucleotides read TGTGCCAGCACGCCTCTAGGGGGAGACTACGAGCAGTACTTC. Its protein is CASTPLGGDYEQYF.

V gene TRBV28 combines with J gene TRBJ2-7; TRBD1 matches at 8 bases. Trimming took 1 base from V and 6 from J; bases not matched to a gene: 5. The CDR3 spans 14 residues. Germline CDR1 MDHEN, CDR2 SYDVKM. DNA of the CDR3: TGTGCCAGCAGTTTATACAGGGGGTACGGCGAGCAGTACTTC. Its translation is CASSLYRGYGEQYF.

The rearrangement links TRBV16 to TRBJ1-6; 11 nucleotides agree with TRBD1. The junction had 5 bases not matched to a gene; V was cut back by 3 bases and J by 1 base. CDR1 and CDR2 from the germline V gene are KGHSY and FQNENV. The CDR3 contains 18 residues. DNA of the CDR3: TGTGCCAGCAGCCACAGGACAGGGGGCTTGTCCTATAATTCACCCCTCCACTTT. Its translation is CASSHRTGGLSYNSPLHF.

V gene TRBV9 combines with J gene TRBJ2-2, with 10 bases aligning to TRBD2. The CDR3 totals 15 residues. Looked up from germline, CDR1 is SGDLS and CDR2 is YYNGEE. V shed 5 bases and J 5 bases; nucleotides not matched to a gene: 6. This CDR3 is CASRGPGLATGELFF. In DNA form, the CDR3 reads TGTGCCAGCAGAGGACCGGGACTAGCGACCGGGGAGCTGTTTTTT.

This clonotype turned up a few times. The rearrangement links TRBV5-1 to TRBJ2-5; tentative D call: TRBD2 (6 bases). The CDR3 sequence is 16 residues long. The germline gives CDR1 SGHRS, CDR2 YFSETQ. V was cut by 0 bases and J by 2 bases, with 14 bases left in between. CDR3 DNA sequence: TGCGCCAGCAGCTTGGGGGCCGCGCGGGGACAAGAGACCCAGTACTTC. This gives the protein CASSLGAARGQETQYF.

The genes are TRBV7-2 and TRBJ2-1; no firm D call. CDR3 length: 13 residues. Germline V gene lookup returns CDR1 SGHTA and CDR2 FQGNSA. Trimming shortened V by 7 bases and J by 5 bases, and 12 bases separated the two germline ends. The CDR3 region is CASKSGGNNEQFF. The CDR3 DNA reads as TGTGCCAGCAAATCTGGCGGTAACAATGAGCAGTTCTTC.

Written as DNA, the CDR3 is TGCAGCGTTGAAGTAACAGGTCCTCTTGGCACCATATATTTT. Translation gives CSVEVTGPLGTIYF. This chain links TRBV29-1 with TRBJ1-3, with D possibly TRBD1 on 5 matching bases. There are 14 residues in the CDR3. The V and J ends lost 1 base and 9 bases respectively, with 16 bases between them. Germline V gene data show CDR1 as SQVTM and CDR2 as ANQGSEA.

This clonotype has only a few counts. This chain connects TRBV20-1 to TRBJ2-3; TRBD2 matches at 7 bases. The CDR3 is 14 amino acids. J gave up 5 bases and V 3 bases, and 8 bases lay outside the gene matches. Germline CDR1 is DFQATT and CDR2 is SNEGSKA (reference sequence). The CDR3 DNA reads TGCAGTGCTAGCTTAGGGAGGGCGGAAGATACGCAGTATTTT. Its translation is CSASLGRAEDTQYF.

This clonotype turned up a few times. V and J are TRBV15 and TRBJ2-1; 7 bases are a match to TRBD1. V trimming: 0 bases; J trimming: 11 bases; junction bases outside the gene matches: 1. This CDR3 comprises 12 residues. Germline CDR1 is LNHNV and CDR2 is YYDKDF (reference sequence). CDR3 protein: CATSREQGKQFF. The CDR3 DNA is TGTGCCACCAGCAGAGAACAGGGGAAGCAGTTCTTC.

The CDR3 DNA reads TGTGCCAGCAGCCGGGGAAACCAAGAGACCCAGTACTTC. This codes for CASSRGNQETQYF. The chain is built from TRBV7-2 and TRBJ2-5; possible D gene TRBD2, 5 bases. The CDR3 length is 13 residues. CDR1 and CDR2 from the germline V gene are SGHTA and FQGNSA. V was trimmed by 5 bases and J by 0 bases, leaving 7 bases between them.

In its sample, this clonotype was seen many times. The chain has TRBV7-3 and TRBJ2-1, with 10 nucleotides matching TRBD2. The J segment lost 9 bases and the V segment lost 0 bases, leaving 2 bases of the junction unmatched. Germline V gene lookup returns CDR1 SGHTA and CDR2 FQGTGA. The CDR3 loop spans 14 amino acids. The CDR3 protein is CASSLTSSGGEQFF. CDR3 nucleotides: TGTGCCAGCAGCTTAACGTCTAGCGGGGGTGAGCAGTTCTTC.

This clonotype was counted at least ten times. This rearrangement joins TRBV7-2 to TRBJ1-5; D is undetermined. Trimming removed 3 bases from V and 9 bases from J, with 18 bases in between. Germline V gene lookup returns CDR1 SGHTA and CDR2 FQGNSA. This CDR3 is built from 15 residues. The CDR3 DNA is TGTGCCAGCAGCTTCTCTTCCGACCCTATGCGGCCCCAGCATTTT. Protein: CASSFSSDPMRPQHF.

V gene TRBV6-5 combines with J gene TRBJ1-2, with 8 bases aligning to TRBD1. Per the germline V gene, CDR1 is MNHEY and CDR2 is SVGAGI. J gave up 5 bases and V 4 bases, and 3 bases lay outside the gene matches. The CDR3 contains 13 residues. This CDR3 is CASSSRTGYGYTF. CDR3 coding DNA: TGTGCCAGCAGTTCTAGGACAGGGTATGGCTACACCTTC.

This clonotype was seen a handful of times. The CDR3 region is CASNPRIGDRVGANVLTF. DNA of the CDR3: TGTGCCAGCAACCCACGTATCGGGGACAGGGTTGGGGCCAACGTCCTGACTTTC. The chain uses TRBV6-1 and TRBJ2-6, with 9 nucleotides matching TRBD1. This CDR3 comprises 18 residues. The trim removed 7 bases at V and 3 bases at J, leaving 13 bases unmatched. Per germline, CDR1 MNHNS and CDR2 SASEGT.

J is TRBJ2-5 and V is TRBV2, with TRBD2 identical over 11 bases. Losses at the gene ends were 6 bases for V and 5 bases for J; bases not matched to a gene: 8. Germline CDR1 is SNHLY and CDR2 is FYNNEI. The CDR3 consists of 15 residues. The CDR3 reads CASRRSGGAVETQYF. For the CDR3, the DNA is TGTGCCAGCAGACGTAGCGGGGGGGCCGTGGAGACCCAGTACTTC.